This T cell receptor beta chain came from a study of blood T cell repertoires in COVID-19. Background on the study: There were acute and convalescent COVID-19 samples, and they came from the United States, Italy and Spain.

Original handling: Estimation of nucleated cell counts relied on the amplification of reference gene primers. Sequencing used immunoSEQ multiplex PCR; TCRdb keeps in-frame clones, though not all of them. Clone size and V and J calls were adopted from that table, with D and trimming inferred from the DNA. Of about 73,000 clones in the sample, approximately 83% were seen once. Germline CDR1 is LNHDA and CDR2 is SQIVND (reference sequence). The CDR3 contains 14 residues. The V gene lost 1 base and the J gene lost 3 bases, with 10 bases spanning the gap. The sample consisted of peripheral blood. J is TRBJ2-7 and V is TRBV19; D gene ambiguous. This receptor was identified in a man at least 80 years old with active or convalescent COVID-19. CDR3 sequence: CASSIAPGFYEQYF. The CDR3 bases are TGTGCCAGTAGTATAGCCCCAGGATTCTACGAGCAGTACTTC. Combining the CDR3 with reference TRBV19 and TRBJ2-7 gives the whole variable domain DGGITQSPKYLFRKEGQNVTLSCEQNLNHDAMYWYRQDPGQGLRLIYYSQIVNDFQKGDIAEGYSVSREKKESFPLTVTSAQKNPTAFYLCASSIAPGFYEQYFGPGTRLTVT.